The clone carrying this T cell receptor (beta chain) was recorded a few times. What it binds is not known. TCRB transcripts that were expressed got sequenced, as all of the isolated RNA had been reverse transcribed. TCRdb keeps only in-frame clones here, not all; method: immunoSEQ multiplex PCR. This sample carries 300,000 to 350,000 clones, 7% to 10% of them seen once, and the ten largest clones take about 1%. Trimming at V came to 5 bases and at J to 2 bases, leaving 5 bases not matched to a gene. The CDR3 has 15 residues. Germline values: CDR1 MGHRA, CDR2 YSYEKL. These data belong to a study of beta chain features in type 1 diabetes. Study-level results: Shortening of TCRB CDR3s, moderate but significant, appeared in all four CD4+ subsets of Type 1 diabetes patients.

This rearrangement joins TRBV4-1 to TRBJ2-5; TRBD2 agrees at 10 bases. The receptor was isolated from a man aged 25 to 40 with type 1 diabetes. The sequencing input was central memory CD4+ T cells from blood. The CDR3 nucleotides read TGCGCCAGCAGCATGGAACTAGCGGGGCAAGAGACCCAGTACTTC. Translated: CASSMELAGQETQYF.